One and the same sample provided the 32 T cell receptor beta chains below, sequenced in a study of T cell responses to AZD1222 COVID-19 vaccine. Some clones are missing from TCRdb's copy, which holds only in-frame ones; the method was immunoSEQ multiplex PCR. The table has about 110,000 clones, around 95% seen once. Source: peripheral blood, taken on day 0 of AZD1222 vaccination. These receptors were taken from an adult in good health.

J is TRBJ1-6 and V is TRBV5-4; D is undetermined. The germline CDR1 and CDR2 sequences are SGHNT and YYREEE (reference sequence). The CDR3 extends over 16 amino acids. The V end was cut by 5 bases, the J end by 7 bases, with 19 bases between. CDR3 in amino acids: CASRARGTARNSPLHF. The CDR3 coding sequence is TGTGCCAGCAGAGCCCGGGGAACAGCACGCAATTCACCCCTCCACTTT. The full variable domain, in which reference TRBV5-4 and TRBJ1-6 provide the parts outside the CDR3, is ETGVTQSPTHLIKTRGQQVTLRCSSQSGHNTVSWYQQALGQGPQFIFQYYREEENGRGNFPPRFSGLQFPNYSSELNVNALELDDSALYLCASRARGTARNSPLHFGNGTRLTVT.

This clone showed up just once. The V and J genes are TRBV6-6 and TRBJ1-1; possible D gene TRBD1, 6 bases. Trimming removed 0 bases at V and 1 base at J, with 9 bases between. The CDR3 length is 15 residues. From germline, CDR1 is MNHNY and CDR2 SVGAGI (reference sequence). The CDR3 here is CASSYSGTPNTEAFF. The CDR3 DNA reads as TGTGCCAGCAGTTACTCAGGGACACCGAACACTGAAGCTTTCTTT.

This clone appeared a single time. The chain couples TRBV28 to TRBJ1-5; maybe TRBD1 (5 bases). From germline, CDR1 is MDHEN and CDR2 SYDVKM. Trimming stripped 6 bases from V and 0 bases from J, with 18 bases between. The CDR3 sequence is 17 residues long. CDR3 loop: CASRIGTATDSNQPQHF. CDR3 coding DNA: TGTGCCAGCAGGATCGGGACGGCGACAGATAGCAATCAGCCCCAGCATTTT.

In its sample, this clone was seen a few times. V gene TRBV29-1 combines with J gene TRBJ1-4; D not certain. Between the trimmed V and J ends, which lost 0 bases and 8 bases, there was a span of 13 bases. Germline V lookup: CDR1 SQVTM, CDR2 ANQGSEA. The CDR3 sequence is 14 residues long. CDR3 amino acids: CSVEDGISGEKLFF. In nucleotides, the CDR3 is TGCAGCGTTGAAGACGGCATCTCGGGCGAAAAACTGTTTTTT.

The chain couples TRBV4-3 to TRBJ1-1, with D possibly being TRBD1 (5 bases). There are 15 residues in the CDR3. The V end lost 0 bases, the J end lost 3 bases, and 11 bases lay between the germline ends. The germline V gene encodes CDR1 LGHNA and CDR2 YSLEER. CDR3 sequence (DNA): TGCGCCAGCAGCCAAGATCCAGGGACGGACACTGAAGCTTTCTTT. Its translation is CASSQDPGTDTEAFF.

The chain joins TRBV3-1 (or the pseudogene TRBV3-2) to TRBJ1-1; D is ambiguous. Per the germline V gene, CDR1 is LGHDT and CDR2 is YNNKEL (reference sequence). The CDR3 spans 14 residues. Trimming pared 1 base from V and 7 bases from J, leaving 13 bases between. This CDR3 reads CASSQAAWRNEAFF. CDR3 in DNA: TGTGCCAGCAGCCAAGCCGCCTGGAGAAATGAAGCTTTCTTT.

This chain joins TRBV5-4 and TRBJ1-3; no clear D gene. The germline gives CDR1 SGHNT, CDR2 YYREEE (reference sequence). CDR3 length equals 16 residues. Between the trimmed V and J ends, which lost 0 bases and 0 bases, there was a span of 10 bases. The CDR3 loop reads CASSLVGHSSGNTIYF. CDR3 sequence (DNA): TGTGCCAGCAGCTTGGTAGGGCACAGCTCTGGAAACACCATATATTTT.

The rearrangement joins TRBV15 to TRBJ2-7; D is uncertain. Germline loops: CDR1 LNHNV, CDR2 YYDKDF (reference sequence). V lost 6 bases, J lost 6 bases, and 12 bases lay in between. The CDR3 consists of 12 residues. CDR3 sequence reads: CATSMLSFEQYF. The DNA of the CDR3 is TGTGCCACCAGTATGTTAAGCTTCGAGCAGTACTTC.

The chain uses TRBV5-1 and TRBJ1-1, with a tentative D call TRBD1 (5 bases). The CDR3 totals 12 residues. V was cut by 4 bases and J by 4 bases, with 8 bases left in between. Germline lookup yields CDR1 SGHRS and CDR2 YFSETQ. CDR3 sequence: CASSGGTTEAFF. In DNA, the CDR3 is TGCGCCAGCAGCGGCGGGACCACTGAAGCTTTCTTT.

This clone was counted a single time. This chain uses TRBV7-9 with TRBJ1-3, with D unclear. Germline V lookup: CDR1 SEHNR, CDR2 FQNEAQ (reference sequence). The CDR3 extends over 11 amino acids. Trimming pared 6 bases from V and 9 bases from J, leaving 9 bases between. The CDR3: CASSSPVTIYF. Written as DNA, the CDR3 is TGTGCCAGCAGTTCCCCGGTCACCATATATTTT.

The V call is TRBV27, the J call TRBJ1-6; D is unclear. This CDR3 is 12 amino acids long. The germline gives CDR1 MNHEY, CDR2 SMNVEV (reference sequence). V dropped 6 bases and J dropped 6 bases, with 6 bases sitting between them. The CDR3 spells CASSLRNSPLHF. CDR3 DNA sequence: TGTGCCAGCAGCTTACGTAATTCACCCCTCCACTTT.

The chain recombines TRBV7-9 with TRBJ2-3; 8 bases agree with TRBD1. Per the germline V gene, CDR1 is SEHNR and CDR2 is FQNEAQ (reference sequence). This CDR3 region has 15 residues. With V trimmed by 5 bases and J by 6 bases, 10 bases remained unmatched. The CDR3 sequence is CASSTSRQGWDTQYF. Here the CDR3 DNA reads TGTGCCAGCAGCACCTCCCGACAGGGGTGGGATACGCAGTATTTT.

The gene calls are TRBV19 and TRBJ2-1; D possibly corresponds to TRBD2 (5 bases). The V gene's germline CDR1 is LNHDA and CDR2 SQIVND (reference sequence). The CDR3 is 17 amino acids. Trimming removed 3 bases at V and 0 bases at J, with 15 bases between. The CDR3 sequence: CASSIDTSGGSYNEQFF. The CDR3 DNA reads as TGTGCCAGTAGTATTGACACCAGCGGAGGCTCCTACAATGAGCAGTTCTTC.

The CDR3 sequence is CASRPSGTSSRETQYF. The CDR3 region has the DNA TGTGCCAGCAGACCATCCGGGACTAGCTCCAGAGAGACCCAGTACTTC. The chain uses TRBV7-2 and TRBJ2-5; 9 nucleotides agree with TRBD2. V trimming: 6 bases; J trimming: 4 bases; junction bases outside the gene matches: 12. CDR1 and CDR2 from the germline V gene are SGHTA and FQGNSA. The CDR3 contains 16 residues.

The chain has TRBV4-1 and TRBJ1-1; D not certain. This CDR3 comprises 12 residues. Germline CDR1 and CDR2: MGHRA and YSYEKL. Trimming took 3 bases from V and 4 from J, leaving 6 bases between them. The CDR3 coding sequence is TGCGCCAGCAGCCAGCTGGGCACTGAAGCTTTCTTT. This codes for CASSQLGTEAFF.

This sequence joins TRBV3-1 (or the pseudogene TRBV3-2) and TRBJ1-1; the D is unclear. From germline, CDR1 is LGHDT and CDR2 YNNKEL (reference sequence). There are 11 residues in the CDR3. Trimming took off 3 bases at V and 5 bases at J, with 4 bases between the two ends. The CDR3 nucleotides are TGTGCCAGCAGCCACGGGACTGAAGCTTTCTTT. This codes for CASSHGTEAFF.

This chain links TRBV7-8 with TRBJ1-5; no definite D call. Germline CDR1 and CDR2: SGHVS and FQNEAQ. The CDR3 consists of 14 residues. V dropped 0 bases and J dropped 6 bases, with 9 bases sitting between them. CDR3 in amino acids: CASSLAGEGQPQHF. Written as DNA, the CDR3 is TGTGCCAGCAGCTTAGCGGGAGAGGGTCAGCCCCAGCATTTT.

This chain connects TRBV6-5 to TRBJ1-1; perhaps TRBD1 as D (6 bases). The CDR3 is 15 amino acids. Germline CDR1 and CDR2: MNHEY and SVGAGI. V shed 8 bases and J shed 3 bases, with 19 bases lying between them. The CDR3 bases are TGTGCCAGCTCGTATGCTTGGGCAGGGGACACTGAAGCTTTCTTT. This sequence encodes CASSYAWAGDTEAFF.

This clone occurred once. This sequence joins TRBV27 and TRBJ1-5; possibly TRBD1 for D (6 bases). The germline gives CDR1 MNHEY, CDR2 SMNVEV (reference sequence). Trimming left V 8 bases short and J 2 bases short, with 16 bases between. The CDR3 has 15 residues. The CDR3 DNA is TGTGCCAGCTCCCAATTAAGGGGGGGCAATCAGCCCCAGCATTTT. As protein: CASSQLRGGNQPQHF.

The genes are TRBV12-3 or TRBV12-4 and TRBJ1-2; D ambiguous. V was pared by 2 bases and J by 8 bases, with 12 bases between. This CDR3 is 13 amino acids long. The CDR3 region is CASSLIIGHGYTF. CDR3 in DNA: TGTGCCAGCAGTTTAATTATCGGTCACGGCTACACCTTC.

The V and J genes are TRBV18 and TRBJ2-3; 7 bases fit TRBD1. J was trimmed by 2 bases and V by 3 bases; bases with no gene match: 5. The CDR3 extends over 15 amino acids. The germline V gene has CDR1 KGHSH and CDR2 LQKENI. For the CDR3, the DNA is TGTGCCAGCTCACCGAGGGACAGAACCACAGATACGCAGTATTTT. It translates to CASSPRDRTTDTQYF.

In its sample, this clone was seen once. The chain recombines TRBV5-6 with TRBJ2-7; 8 nucleotides agree with TRBD1. Germline loops: CDR1 SGHDT, CDR2 YYEEEE. The V gene end was trimmed by 4 bases and the J gene end by 2 bases; junction bases not matched to a gene: 2. This CDR3 region has 13 residues. In nucleotides, the CDR3 is TGTGCCAGCAGCGGGACAGGTACCTACGAGCAGTACTTC. It codes for CASSGTGTYEQYF. The entire variable domain, with the rest obtained from reference TRBV5-6 and TRBJ2-7, is as follows: DAGVTQSPTHLIKTRGQQVTLRCSPKSGHDTVSWYQQALGQGPQFIFQYYEEEERQRGNFPDRFSGHQFPNYSSELNVNALLLGDSALYLCASSGTGTYEQYFGPGTRLTVT.

The gene calls are TRBV6-2 or TRBV6-3 and TRBJ1-5; no clear D. Deletions cut 0 bases from V and 4 bases from J, with 4 bases between. This CDR3 contains 13 residues. The germline CDR1 and CDR2 sequences are MNHEY and SVGEGT. CDR3 bases: TGTGCCAGCAGTTACTCCAAGAATCAGCCCCAGCATTTT. It yields the protein CASSYSKNQPQHF.

V and J are TRBV19 and TRBJ1-5; no clear D. The CDR3 runs to 14 residues. V was cut by 3 bases and J by 2 bases, with 8 bases left in between. Germline loops: CDR1 LNHDA, CDR2 SQIVND (reference sequence). The CDR3 loop reads CASSIRTGNQPQHF. The CDR3, as DNA: TGTGCCAGTAGTATCCGTACGGGCAATCAGCCCCAGCATTTT.

This chain joins TRBV5-4 and TRBJ2-7; TRBD1 matches at 8 bases. Germline CDR1 and CDR2: SGHNT and YYREEE (reference sequence). The CDR3 has 13 residues. Unmatched junction bases numbered 5, after V lost 7 bases and J lost 2 bases. The CDR3, as DNA: TGTGCCAGCCGGTCGGGACAGGCCTACGAGCAGTACTTC. Amino acids: CASRSGQAYEQYF. The complete variable domain, with remaining parts taken from reference TRBV5-4 and TRBJ2-7, reads ETGVTQSPTHLIKTRGQQVTLRCSSQSGHNTVSWYQQALGQGPQFIFQYYREEENGRGNFPPRFSGLQFPNYSSELNVNALELDDSALYLCASRSGQAYEQYFGPGTRLTVT.

The chain uses TRBV9 and TRBJ2-7; 12 nucleotides match TRBD2. The CDR3 has 15 amino acids. V shed 3 bases and J 7 bases; nucleotides not matched to a gene: 8. Per germline, CDR1 SGDLS and CDR2 YYNGEE. CDR3 in DNA: TGTGCCAGCAGCGAAACAACGGGACTAGCGGGTGAGCAGTACTTC. Translation: CASSETTGLAGEQYF. Drawing the rest from reference TRBV9 and TRBJ2-7, the complete variable domain is DSGVTQTPKHLITATGQRVTLRCSPRSGDLSVYWYQQSLDQGLQFLIQYYNGEERAKGNILERFSAQQFPDLHSELNLSSLELGDSALYFCASSETTGLAGEQYFGPGTRLTVT.

The V gene is TRBV18, the J gene TRBJ1-2; D is unresolved. V shed 1 base and J shed 2 bases, with 8 bases lying between them. CDR3 length: 14 residues. Germline V gene lookup returns CDR1 KGHSH and CDR2 LQKENI. CDR3 bases: TGTGCCAGCTCACCACGTCAGGACAACTATGGCTACACCTTC. It encodes CASSPRQDNYGYTF.

The V gene is TRBV2, the J gene TRBJ1-5; D not certain. There are 13 residues in the CDR3. Trimming removed 9 bases at V and 0 bases at J, with 9 bases between. Germline-derived CDR1 and CDR2 are SNHLY and FYNNEI. CDR3 bases: TGTGCCAGTCTTCGGGATAGCAATCAGCCCCAGCATTTT. Protein product: CASLRDSNQPQHF. Full variable domain (outside the CDR3, taken from reference TRBV2 and TRBJ1-5): EPEVTQTPSHQVTQMGQEVILRCVPISNHLYFYWYRQILGQKVEFLVSFYNNEISEKSEIFDDQFSVERPDGSNFTLKIRSTKLEDSAMYFCASLRDSNQPQHFGDGTRLSIL.

V gene TRBV24-1 combines with J gene TRBJ2-2, with D maybe TRBD1 (6 bases). CDR3 length equals 16 residues. The V end was cut by 7 bases, the J end by 1 base, with 15 bases between. Germline CDR1 reads KGHDR; CDR2 reads SFDVKD. CDR3 bases: TGTGCCACCAGCCGGGGACATCGGTTGAACACCGGGGAGCTGTTTTTT. Translation: CATSRGHRLNTGELFF.

This clone was observed a single time. The chain recombines TRBV7-9 with TRBJ1-4; tentatively, D is TRBD1 (6 bases). V was pared by 5 bases and J by 5 bases, with 12 bases between. The CDR3 is made up of 14 amino acids. CDR1 and CDR2 from the germline V gene are SEHNR and FQNEAQ (reference sequence). The CDR3 loop is CASSQDSLNEKLFF. The CDR3 DNA sequence: TGTGCCAGCAGCCAGGACAGCCTAAATGAAAAACTGTTTTTT. The full variable domain, rest sourced from reference TRBV7-9 and TRBJ1-4, is DTGVSQNPRHKITKRGQNVTFRCDPISEHNRLYWYRQTLGQGPEFLTYFQNEAQLEKSRLLSDRFSAERPKGSFSTLEIQRTEQGDSAMYLCASSQDSLNEKLFFGSGTQLSVL.

This sequence joins TRBV6-2 or TRBV6-3 and TRBJ2-7; D is unclear. Trimming left V 4 bases short and J 3 bases short, with 13 bases between. The CDR3 covers 14 residues. Germline CDR1 MNHEY, CDR2 SVGEGT. The DNA for the CDR3 is TGTGCCAGCAGTTCGTACCTGGGGAACTACGAGCAGTACTTC. Translated: CASSSYLGNYEQYF.

The sample holds one count of this clone. Here the CDR3 DNA reads TGTGCCAGCAGTTACGGGGGGTCCTACGAGCAGTACTTC. It yields the protein CASSYGGSYEQYF. This sequence joins TRBV6-5 and TRBJ2-7, with a tentative D call TRBD2 (6 bases). This CDR3 has 13 amino acids. The germline V and J ends were trimmed by 2 bases and 1 base, with 6 bases remaining between them. CDR1 and CDR2 from the germline V gene are MNHEY and SVGAGI.